This entry describes one TCR beta chain. Its matching antigen is unknown. This entry comes from a study of OX40 agonist ivuxolimab in advanced cancers. Study-level information: Patient treatment consisted of intravenous ivuxolimab administration every 2 weeks at 0.01 to 10 mg/kg. Overall study results and limits: Certain nonresponding patients likewise had low normalized T-cell clonal expansion. Clonal expansion by week 6 occurred in CD4+ and CD8+ blood T cells (at 0.1 to 3.0 mg/kg).

CDR1 and CDR2 (germline): LNHDA, SQIVND (reference sequence). Trimming cost V 5 bases and J 4 bases, with 17 bases left between them. This CDR3 comprises 16 residues. Using immunoSEQ multiplex PCR, the repertoire was profiled, and TCRdb retains in-frame clones only, with some absent. The sample contains 77,000 or so clones, 80% to 95% of which appear only once. This sequence originates from an adult with an advanced solid tumor such as melanoma, head and neck, liver or kidney cancer. This specimen was CD4+ or CD8+ T cells sorted from blood, taken in a trial of the OX40 agonist ivuxolimab. This chain uses TRBV19 with TRBJ2-2; D is possibly TRBD1 or TRBD2 (7 bases each). The CDR3 loop is CASSRDREGSTGELFF. In DNA form, the CDR3 reads TGTGCCAGTAGTCGCGACAGGGAGGGTAGCACCGGGGAGCTGTTTTTT.